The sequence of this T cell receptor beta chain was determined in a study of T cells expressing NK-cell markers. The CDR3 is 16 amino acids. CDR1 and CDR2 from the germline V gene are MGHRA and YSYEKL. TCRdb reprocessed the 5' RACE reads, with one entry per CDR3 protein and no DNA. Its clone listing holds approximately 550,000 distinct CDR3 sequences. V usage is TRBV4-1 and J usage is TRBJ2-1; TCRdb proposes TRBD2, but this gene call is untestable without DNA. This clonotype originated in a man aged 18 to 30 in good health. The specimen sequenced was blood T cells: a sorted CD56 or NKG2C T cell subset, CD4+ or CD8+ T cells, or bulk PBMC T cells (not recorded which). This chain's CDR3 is CASSQVGLAGLDEQFF.